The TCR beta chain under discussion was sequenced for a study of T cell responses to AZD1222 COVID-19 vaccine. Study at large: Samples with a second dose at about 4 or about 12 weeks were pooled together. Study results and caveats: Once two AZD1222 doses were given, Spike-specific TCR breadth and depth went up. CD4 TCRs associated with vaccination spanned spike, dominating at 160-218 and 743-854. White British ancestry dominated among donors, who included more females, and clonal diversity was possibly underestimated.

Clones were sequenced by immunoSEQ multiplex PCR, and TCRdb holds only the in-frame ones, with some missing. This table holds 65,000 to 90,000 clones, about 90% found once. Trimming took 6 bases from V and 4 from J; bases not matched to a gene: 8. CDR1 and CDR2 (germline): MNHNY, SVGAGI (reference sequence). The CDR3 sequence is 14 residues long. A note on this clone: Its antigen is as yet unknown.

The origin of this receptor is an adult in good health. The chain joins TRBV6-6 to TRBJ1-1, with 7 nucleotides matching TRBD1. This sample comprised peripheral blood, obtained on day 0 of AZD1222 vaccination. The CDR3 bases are TGTGCCAGCAGGTTCGACAGGGCGGCCACTGAAGCTTTCTTT. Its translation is CASRFDRAATEAFF.